This is a list of T cell receptor beta chains from one sample in a study of OX40 agonist ivuxolimab in advanced cancers. The protocol was immunoSEQ multiplex PCR, while the TCRdb copy is restricted to in-frame clones and leaves out a portion. The profile shows about 160,000 clones, approximately 94% of them singletons. The material sequenced was CD4+ or CD8+ T cells sorted from blood, taken in a trial of the OX40 agonist ivuxolimab. These receptors all stem from an adult with an advanced solid tumor such as melanoma, head and neck, liver or kidney cancer. The CDR3 runs from the conserved cysteine through the conserved F or W. D genes are given only for firm matches. A row's size may be missing; if present it is once, few, many or a size class.

d_call | clone_size | j_call | v_call | cdr3_length | cdr3_nt | cdr3_aa
- | - | TRBJ1-4 | TRBV28 | 16 | TGTGCCAGCAGGGGTATACACAGCGCAACTAATGAAAAACTGTTTTTT | CASRGIHSATNEKLFF
TRBD1 | - | TRBJ1-3 | TRBV27 | 19 | TGTGCCAGCAGTCCCAACTGGGACAGCCGGGTAGGCTCTGGAAACACCATATATTTT | CASSPNWDSRVGSGNTIYF
- | once | TRBJ2-1 | TRBV28 | 12 | TGTGCCAGCAGTTTAGGGCGGGGTCTACAGTTCTTC | CASSLGRGLQFF
TRBD1 | - | TRBJ2-5 | TRBV2 | 12 | TGTGCCAGCGGACAGGGGATAGAGACCCAGTACTTC | CASGQGIETQYF
- | - | TRBJ2-1 | TRBV9 | 13 | TGTGCCAGCAGCGTAGGACTAGACTATGAGCAGTTCTTC | CASSVGLDYEQFF
- | - | TRBJ1-3 | TRBV11-2 | 14 | TGTGCCAGCAGGTCAAGGGGGGGCGGAAACACCATATATTTT | CASRSRGGGNTIYF
- | - | TRBJ2-5 | TRBV19 | 16 | TGTGCCAGTAGTATGGGGGCAGGATCGTACCAAGAGACCCAGTACTTC | CASSMGAGSYQETQYF
- | - | TRBJ2-5 | TRBV27 | 14 | TGTGCCAGCAGTCAATCGGGTCCCCAAGAGACCCAGTACTTC | CASSQSGPQETQYF
- | - | TRBJ1-1 | TRBV5-1 | 13 | TGCGCCAGCAGCTTACAGCTTTACACTGAAGCTTTCTTT | CASSLQLYTEAFF
TRBD1 | - | TRBJ2-5 | TRBV7-2 | 15 | TGTGCTACGACTGTAAGGGGACAGGGCCAAGAGACCCAGTACTTC | CATTVRGQGQETQYF
- | - | TRBJ1-2 | TRBV6-1 | 14 | TGTGCCAGCAGCTCAGGGATAGTTGGCTATGGCTACACCTTC | CASSSGIVGYGYTF
TRBD1 | - | TRBJ2-2 | TRBV10-3 | 14 | TGTGCCATCAGAACAGGGGGCGCGCCCGGGGAGCTGTTTTTT | CAIRTGGAPGELFF
TRBD1 | - | TRBJ1-2 | TRBV10-1 | 21 | TGCGCCAGCAGTGAGACGAGGGACCAATGGACAGGTCCCCTTGTTAACTATGGCTACACCTTC | CASSETRDQWTGPLVNYGYTF
- | - | TRBJ2-7 | TRBV2 | 14 | TGTGCCAGCAGCGCCCGAGACACCACCTACGAGCAGTACTTC | CASSARDTTYEQYF
- | - | TRBJ2-7 | TRBV6-5 | 13 | TGTGCCAGCAGTTACGGCAGGGGCTACGAGCAGTACTTC | CASSYGRGYEQYF
TRBD1 | once | TRBJ2-7 | TRBV4-2 | 14 | TGTGCCAGCAGCCAAGCGGGACAGCAGTGGGAGCAGTACTTC | CASSQAGQQWEQYF
- | - | TRBJ2-5 | TRBV6-5 | 14 | TGTGCCAGCGGCGAGCAAGGGACTTTAGGGACCCAGTACTTC | CASGEQGTLGTQYF
- | - | TRBJ2-2 | TRBV7-2 | 14 | TGTGCCAGCAGCCCAACAGGGAACACCGGGGAGCTGTTTTTT | CASSPTGNTGELFF
- | - | TRBJ2-7 | TRBV6-1 | 17 | TGTGCCAGCAGTGGGGGCGTGGGACCGGATTTCTCCTACGAGCAGTACTTC | CASSGGVGPDFSYEQYF
TRBD1 | - | TRBJ1-1 | TRBV10-2 | 13 | TGCGCCAGCAGGGACAGGGGCTCCACTGAAGCTTTCTTT | CASRDRGSTEAFF
- | - | TRBJ2-5 | TRBV2 | 14 | TGTGCCAGCAGTGAAGCGAGCGGGTGGGAGACCCAGTACTTC | CASSEASGWETQYF
- | few | TRBJ1-5 | TRBV5-1 | 14 | TGCGCCAGCAGCTTGGGATCAGAGGGTCAGCCCCAGCATTTT | CASSLGSEGQPQHF
- | - | TRBJ2-5 | TRBV6-5 | 14 | TGTGCCAGCAGTTACTGGCGCGGATCGGAGACCCAGTACTTC | CASSYWRGSETQYF
TRBD1 | - | TRBJ2-7 | TRBV5-1 | 15 | TGCGCCAGCAGCTTGGCTCCGGGACAGCAGTACGAGCAGTACTTC | CASSLAPGQQYEQYF
- | - | TRBJ1-6 | TRBV5-6 | 15 | TGTGCCAGCAGCTCCCGGGACCCCTATAATTCACCCCTCCACTTT | CASSSRDPYNSPLHF
TRBD2 | - | TRBJ2-1 | TRBV18 | 19 | TGTGCCAGCTCCGGACTAGCGGGGGGGCAAGTCAGCTCCTACAATGAGCAGTTCTTC | CASSGLAGGQVSSYNEQFF
- | - | TRBJ2-2 | TRBV7-2 | 16 | TGTGCCAGCAGCTTAAGGGTCTTCGGGAACACCGGGGAGCTGTTTTTT | CASSLRVFGNTGELFF
TRBD1 | - | TRBJ2-2 | TRBV30 | 15 | TGTGCCTGCTTAGGACAGGGAGTTAGGAGCGGGGAGCTGTTTTTT | CACLGQGVRSGELFF
TRBD2 | - | TRBJ2-1 | TRBV7-8 | 16 | TGTGCCAGCAGCCGCACCGGGGGGAGACGTAACAATGAGCAGTTCTTC | CASSRTGGRRNNEQFF
- | - | TRBJ1-5 | TRBV28 | 15 | TGTGCCAGCAGTTCAATCCTGGGGGGAGGGCAGCCCCAGCATTTT | CASSSILGGGQPQHF
- | - | TRBJ1-1 | TRBV12-5 | 19 | TGTGCTAGTGGTTTCACGACGGCCCCTGGGGATAGCCGGGACACTGAAGCTTTCTTT | CASGFTTAPGDSRDTEAFF
- | once | TRBJ2-7 | TRBV29-1 | 13 | TGCAGCGTCTCTCGGGGGCCCCCCTACGAGCAGTACTTC | CSVSRGPPYEQYF
TRBD1 | - | TRBJ2-3 | TRBV6-5 | 16 | TGTGCCAGCAGTTACCGGGGACAGGGCTTCCCAGATACGCAGTATTTT | CASSYRGQGFPDTQYF
- | - | TRBJ2-4 | TRBV5-6 | 13 | TGTGCCAGCAGCTTGGGCAGGGGAAACATTCAGTACTTC | CASSLGRGNIQYF
TRBD2 | - | TRBJ2-3 | TRBV7-2 | 17 | TGTGCCAGCAGCCAATCACGACTAGCGGGGGTCCGGGATACGCAGTATTTT | CASSQSRLAGVRDTQYF
TRBD2 | - | TRBJ2-7 | TRBV9 | 13 | TGTGCCAGCAGCGTCGGCGGGAGAGACGAGCAGTACTTC | CASSVGGRDEQYF
TRBD1 | - | TRBJ1-3 | TRBV7-2 | 16 | TGTGCCAGCAGCCCCCGACAGGGAACTTCTGGAAACACCATATATTTT | CASSPRQGTSGNTIYF
- | - | TRBJ2-7 | TRBV5-1 | 14 | TGCGCCAGCAGCTGGACTCACAATACCTACGAGCAGTACTTC | CASSWTHNTYEQYF
- | - | TRBJ2-3 | TRBV5-6 | 16 | TGTGCCAGCAGCTCCCTCGTGGACAACGTCGATGATCGGCAGTATTTT | CASSSLVDNVDDRQYF
- | - | TRBJ1-5 | TRBV19 | 15 | TGTGCCACTAAGGACCTCCCGTCGGGCAATCAGCCCCAGCATTTT | CATKDLPSGNQPQHF
- | few | TRBJ1-6 | TRBV10-3 | 15 | TGTGCCATCAGGGGCTCCAGGGTCCTAAATTCACCCCTCCACTTT | CAIRGSRVLNSPLHF
- | - | TRBJ2-5 | TRBV29-1 | 13 | TGCAGCGTTAGGGCTGGGGGAGGAGAGACCCAGTACTTC | CSVRAGGGETQYF
- | - | TRBJ2-3 | TRBV11-3 | 15 | TGTGCCAGCAGCTTAGGGCGGGTCTCCCCGGATACGCAGTATTTT | CASSLGRVSPDTQYF
- | - | TRBJ2-1 | TRBV7-2 | 18 | TGTGCCAGCAGCCGCCAACCCGATGGGGCAGAAGGTTCGGATGAGCAGTTCTTC | CASSRQPDGAEGSDEQFF
- | - | TRBJ2-2 | TRBV19 | 16 | TGTGCCAGTAGCACCAGTGGCCCCGCGAACACCGGGGAGCTGTTTTTT | CASSTSGPANTGELFF
TRBD1 | - | TRBJ1-2 | TRBV28 | 13 | TGTGCCAGCCGTCCCGGGACAGTCTATGGCTACACCTTC | CASRPGTVYGYTF
- | - | TRBJ1-1 | TRBV6-6 | 13 | TGTGCCAGCAGTGCAATCAGGAACACTGAAGCTTTCTTT | CASSAIRNTEAFF
- | - | TRBJ1-1 | TRBV2 | 15 | TGTGCCAGCCGCAGACAAGGGCTGAGAGACACTGAAGCTTTCTTT | CASRRQGLRDTEAFF